The clone carrying this T cell receptor beta chain has more than one count but fewer than ten. From the 5' RACE reads, TCRdb called clonotypes with MiXCR, one entry per CDR3 protein. The profile shows fewer than 650,000 distinct CDR3 sequences, about 22% of them singletons. The data were taken from a study of T-cell memory formation after mild COVID-19. The sample taken for sequencing was PBMCs or a T cell subset sorted from them (not recorded which). The receptor comes from an adult woman who had mild COVID-19 (a few samples of this study predate the infection). Cell type and time point are not known.

The CDR3 DNA reads TGCGCCAGCAGGCGGACCGGGACAGAGTACAATGAGCAGTTCTTC. Protein: CASRRTGTEYNEQFF. This chain joins TRBV5-1 and TRBJ2-1; 7 bases are a match to TRBD1. The V gene's germline CDR1 is SGHRS and CDR2 YFSETQ. V was pared by 5 bases and J by 4 bases, with 9 bases of the junction left unmatched. This CDR3 is built from 15 residues.